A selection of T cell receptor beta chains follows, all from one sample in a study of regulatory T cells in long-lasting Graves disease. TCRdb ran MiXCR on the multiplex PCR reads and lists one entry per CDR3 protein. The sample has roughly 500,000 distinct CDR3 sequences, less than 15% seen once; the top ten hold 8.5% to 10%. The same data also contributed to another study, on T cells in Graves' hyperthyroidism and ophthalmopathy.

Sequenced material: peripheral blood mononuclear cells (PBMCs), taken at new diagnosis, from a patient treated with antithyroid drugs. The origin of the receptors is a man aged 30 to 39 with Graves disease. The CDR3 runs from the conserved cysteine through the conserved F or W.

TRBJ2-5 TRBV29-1 CSANRAGETQYF
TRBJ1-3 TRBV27 CASSFSSQGRLNTIYF
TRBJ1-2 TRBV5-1 CASSSTRQVLRYGYTF
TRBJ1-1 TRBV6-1 CASSQAEAFF
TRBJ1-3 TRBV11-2 CASGGGGNTIYF
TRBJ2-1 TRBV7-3 CASSLTPLAGAGNEQFF
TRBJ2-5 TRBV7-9 CASSPQGGQQETQYF
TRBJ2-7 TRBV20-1 CSVAGDGGRRSRGGYEQYF
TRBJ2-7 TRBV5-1 CASSFAGQGYEQYF
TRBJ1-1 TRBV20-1 CSARDGNMNTEAFF
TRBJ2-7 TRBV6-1 CASSESLATYEQYF
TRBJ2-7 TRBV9 CASSGNGEDPDEQYF
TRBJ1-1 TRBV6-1 CASNPFGGRGTEAFF
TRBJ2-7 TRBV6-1 CAGSTGLAGVEQYF
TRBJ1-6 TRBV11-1 CASSSRQGTNSPLHF
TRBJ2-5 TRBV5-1 CASSRRGQWETQYF
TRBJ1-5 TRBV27 CASSLSQNQPQHF
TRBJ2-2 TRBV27 CASSLSLGNGELFF
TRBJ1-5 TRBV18 CASSLRGGGQPQHF
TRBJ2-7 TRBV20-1 CSARSMGDAYEQYF
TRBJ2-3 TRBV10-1 CASSPVGGRRSTQYF
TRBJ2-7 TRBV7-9 CATFAAPGEQYF
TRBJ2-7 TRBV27 CASQFGGKEYF
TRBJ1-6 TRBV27 CASRGSSYNSPLHF
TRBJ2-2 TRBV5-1 CASSLSTSGRAGGELFF
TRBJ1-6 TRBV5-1 CASSLGSRARGSPLHF
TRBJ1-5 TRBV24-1 CATRTRDSLGRNQPQHF
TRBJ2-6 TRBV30 CAWSGMGQAKSGANVLTF
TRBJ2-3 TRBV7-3 CASSPTSGTPGDTQYF
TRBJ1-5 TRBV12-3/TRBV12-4 CASSLTSNQPQHF
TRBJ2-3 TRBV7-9 CASSLPIARTDTQYF
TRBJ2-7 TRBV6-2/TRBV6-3 CASSYVRTGGYEQYF
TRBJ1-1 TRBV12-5 CASGLTGAAFF
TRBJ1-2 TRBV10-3 CAISDDRGFNYGYTF
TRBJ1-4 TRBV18 CASSPPRATNGKLFF
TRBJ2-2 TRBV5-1 CASSLAGPGELFF
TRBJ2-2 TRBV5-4 CASSPGQGASGELFF
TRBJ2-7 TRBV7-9 CASSLGGGYEQYF
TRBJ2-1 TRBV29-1 CSVALYNEQFF
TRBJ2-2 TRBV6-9 CASSSSAANTGELFF
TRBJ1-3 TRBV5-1 CASSNPGSSGNTIYF
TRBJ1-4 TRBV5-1 CASSLDKVLFF
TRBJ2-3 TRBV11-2 CASSLGYTDTQYF